This paragraph covers one TCR beta chain sequence. Germline CDR1 reads SGDLS; CDR2 reads YYNGEE. V lost 4 bases to trimming and J lost 4 bases, with 13 bases between them. This CDR3 contains 14 residues. The data were obtained in a study of technical replicates of blood from a handful of donors. TCRdb keeps only in-frame clones here, not all; method: immunoSEQ multiplex PCR. The sample carries about 62,000 clones, nearly 90% recorded once. The source is a human donor in good health. Some clones in this sample may be carry-over from other donors' samples. The sequenced sample consisted of PBMCs. V gene TRBV9 combines with J gene TRBJ2-3; no clear D gene. The CDR3 DNA sequence: TGTGCCAGCAGCAGCCCTCTTAGCCCAGATACGCAGTATTTT. Protein sequence: CASSSPLSPDTQYF.